These 3 T cell receptor beta chains were sequenced from one sample in a study of identical twins. TCRdb passed the 5' RACE reads through MiXCR, listing each CDR3 protein once. Altogether some 630,000 distinct CDR3 sequences are present, roughly 6.6% being singletons, with the ten largest covering approximately 1.5%. The same sample was also studied in work on yellow fever vaccine responses in identical twins.

Sequences were obtained from PBMCs. These receptors originate from a woman younger than 35 in good health.

There are a few counts of this clonotype. The CDR3 is CSASPGQGHYEQYF. The CDR3 nucleotides read TGCAGTGCTAGCCCGGGACAGGGCCACTACGAGCAGTACTTC. The chain carries TRBV20-1 and TRBJ2-7, with 9 bases fitting TRBD1. With V trimmed by 3 bases and J by 3 bases, 6 bases remained unmatched. CDR1 is DFQATT, CDR2 SNEGSKA, per germline (reference sequence). This CDR3 has 14 residues.

The chain combines TRBV29-1 with TRBJ1-4; no clear D gene. The CDR3 has 11 amino acids. Germline V lookup: CDR1 SQVTM, CDR2 ANQGSEA. Deletions cut 4 bases from V and 8 bases from J, with 8 bases between. The CDR3 loop is CSVARSEKLFF. CDR3 nucleotide sequence: TGCAGCGTTGCCAGAAGCGAAAAACTGTTTTTT.

This chain connects TRBV11-2 to TRBJ1-2, with 7 bases identical to TRBD1. Germline assignment: CDR1 SGHAT and CDR2 FQNNGV. The trim removed 4 bases at V and 6 bases at J, leaving 14 bases unmatched. CDR3 size: 16 residues. The DNA of the CDR3 is TGTGCCAGCAGCTCCCTCCCCCGTGACAGGGTTGATGGCTACACCTTC. It encodes CASSSLPRDRVDGYTF.